The present TCR beta chain was sequenced within a study of regulatory T cells in long-lasting Graves disease. Study as a whole: Over-5-year antithyroid drug use with positive TSH receptor antibodies defined persistent Graves' disease in the study. Study results and caveats: Tissue studied was limited to peripheral blood, excluding thyroid tissue.

HTBI primers from iRepertoire and Arm-PCR of CDR3 regions yielded the TCR beta libraries. TCRdb itself ran the multiplex PCR reads through MiXCR, one entry per CDR3 protein. The sample lists approximately 290,000 distinct CDR3 sequences; roughly 21% were seen once. The sample's time point: persistent/refractory GD, antithyroid drugs over 5 years with positive TRAb. Scientists built the TCR library using RNA that was extracted from PBMCs. V shed 5 bases and J shed 8 bases, with 15 bases lying between them. The V gene's germline CDR1 is GTSNPN and CDR2 SVGIG (reference sequence). The CDR3 has 12 amino acids. This clonotype was found many times. Its antigen is as yet unknown.

The genes are TRBV30 and TRBJ1-2; D perhaps matches TRBD1 (6 bases). Sequences were derived from peripheral blood mononuclear cells (PBMCs), sampled when the disease was refractory, from a patient treated with antithyroid drugs. The receptor was isolated from a female donor with Graves disease. The chain's CDR3 is CAWVPGQSGYTF. Written as DNA, the CDR3 is TGTGCCTGGGTTCCGGGACAATCGGGCTACACCTTC.